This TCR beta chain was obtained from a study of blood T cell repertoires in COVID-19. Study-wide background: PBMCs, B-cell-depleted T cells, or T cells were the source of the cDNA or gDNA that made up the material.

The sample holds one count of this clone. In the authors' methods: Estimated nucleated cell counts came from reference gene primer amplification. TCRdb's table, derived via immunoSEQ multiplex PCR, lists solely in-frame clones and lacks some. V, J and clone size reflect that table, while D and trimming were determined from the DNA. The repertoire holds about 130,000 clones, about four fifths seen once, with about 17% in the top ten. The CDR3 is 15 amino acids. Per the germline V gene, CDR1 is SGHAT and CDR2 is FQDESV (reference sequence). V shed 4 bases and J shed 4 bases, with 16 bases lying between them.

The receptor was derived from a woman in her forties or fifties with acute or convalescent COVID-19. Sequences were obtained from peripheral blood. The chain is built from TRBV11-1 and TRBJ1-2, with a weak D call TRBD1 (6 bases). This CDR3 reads CASSSEKQGFYGYTF. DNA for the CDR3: TGTGCCAGCAGCTCAGAAAAACAGGGATTCTATGGCTACACCTTC.